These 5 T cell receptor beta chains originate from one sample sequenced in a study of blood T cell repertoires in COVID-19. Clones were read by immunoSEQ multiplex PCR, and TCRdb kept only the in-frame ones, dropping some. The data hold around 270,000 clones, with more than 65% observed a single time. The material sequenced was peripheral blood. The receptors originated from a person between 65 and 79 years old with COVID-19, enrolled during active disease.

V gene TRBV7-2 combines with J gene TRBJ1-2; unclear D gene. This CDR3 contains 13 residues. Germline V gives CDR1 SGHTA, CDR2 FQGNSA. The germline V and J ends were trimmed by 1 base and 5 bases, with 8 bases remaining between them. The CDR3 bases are TGTGCCAGCAGCTTAGGCCGGGATTATGGCTACACCTTC. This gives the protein CASSLGRDYGYTF.

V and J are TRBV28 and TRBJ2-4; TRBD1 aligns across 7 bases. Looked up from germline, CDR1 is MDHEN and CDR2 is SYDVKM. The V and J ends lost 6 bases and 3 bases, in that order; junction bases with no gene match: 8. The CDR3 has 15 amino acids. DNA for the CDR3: TGTGCCAGCAGATCCATGACAGGGTTCAAAAACATTCAGTACTTC. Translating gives CASRSMTGFKNIQYF.

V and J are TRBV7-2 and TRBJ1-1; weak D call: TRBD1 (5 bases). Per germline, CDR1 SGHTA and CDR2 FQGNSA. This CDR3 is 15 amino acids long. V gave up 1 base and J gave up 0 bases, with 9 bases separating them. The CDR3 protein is CASSLGPGMNTEAFF. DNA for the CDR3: TGTGCCAGCAGCTTAGGGCCAGGGATGAACACTGAAGCTTTCTTT.

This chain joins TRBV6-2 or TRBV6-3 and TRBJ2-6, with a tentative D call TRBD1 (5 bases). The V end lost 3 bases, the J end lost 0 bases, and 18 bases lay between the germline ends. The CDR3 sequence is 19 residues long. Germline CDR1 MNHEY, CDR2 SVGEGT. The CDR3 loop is CASSYSTVDVFSGANVLTF. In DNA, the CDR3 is TGTGCCAGCAGTTATTCGACAGTGGACGTCTTCTCTGGGGCCAACGTCCTGACTTTC.

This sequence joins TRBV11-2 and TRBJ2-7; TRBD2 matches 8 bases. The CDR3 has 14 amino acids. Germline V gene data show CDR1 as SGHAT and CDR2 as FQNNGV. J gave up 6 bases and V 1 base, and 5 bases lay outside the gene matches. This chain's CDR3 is CASSLAGGNVEQYF. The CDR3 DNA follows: TGTGCCAGCAGCTTAGCGGGGGGGAATGTCGAGCAGTACTTC.